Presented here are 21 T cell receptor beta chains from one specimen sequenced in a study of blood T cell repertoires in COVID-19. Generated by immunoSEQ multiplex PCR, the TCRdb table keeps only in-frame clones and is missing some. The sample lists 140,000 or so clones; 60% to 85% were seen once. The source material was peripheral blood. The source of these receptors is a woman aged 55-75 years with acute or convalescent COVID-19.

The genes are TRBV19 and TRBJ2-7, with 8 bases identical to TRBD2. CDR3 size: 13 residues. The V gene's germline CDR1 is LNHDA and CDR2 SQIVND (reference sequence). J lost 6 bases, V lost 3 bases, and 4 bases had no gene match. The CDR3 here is CASSIRTSFEQYF. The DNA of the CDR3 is TGTGCCAGTAGTATTAGGACTAGCTTCGAGCAGTACTTC.

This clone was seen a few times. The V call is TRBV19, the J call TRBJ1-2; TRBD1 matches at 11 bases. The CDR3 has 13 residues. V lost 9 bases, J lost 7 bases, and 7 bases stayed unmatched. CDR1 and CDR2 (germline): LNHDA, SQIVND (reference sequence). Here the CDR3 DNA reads TGTGCCAGCGGACAGGGGGCATTCGGTGGCTACACCTTC. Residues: CASGQGAFGGYTF. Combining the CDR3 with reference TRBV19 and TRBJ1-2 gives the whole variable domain DGGITQSPKYLFRKEGQNVTLSCEQNLNHDAMYWYRQDPGQGLRLIYYSQIVNDFQKGDIAEGYSVSREKKESFPLTVTSAQKNPTAFYLCASGQGAFGGYTFGSGTRLTVV.

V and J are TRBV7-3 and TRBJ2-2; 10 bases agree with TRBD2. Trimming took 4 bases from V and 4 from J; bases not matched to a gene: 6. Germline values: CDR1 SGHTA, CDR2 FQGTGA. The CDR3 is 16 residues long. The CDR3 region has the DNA TGTGCCAGCAGCTCCGGGACTAGCGTCCTCACCGGGGAGCTGTTTTTT. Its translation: CASSSGTSVLTGELFF.

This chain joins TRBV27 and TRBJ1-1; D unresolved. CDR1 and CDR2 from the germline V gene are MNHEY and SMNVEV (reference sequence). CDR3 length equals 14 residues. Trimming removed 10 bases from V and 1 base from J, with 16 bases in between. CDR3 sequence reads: CATPDAGRNTEAFF. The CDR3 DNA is TGTGCCACTCCCGACGCGGGCAGGAACACTGAAGCTTTCTTT.

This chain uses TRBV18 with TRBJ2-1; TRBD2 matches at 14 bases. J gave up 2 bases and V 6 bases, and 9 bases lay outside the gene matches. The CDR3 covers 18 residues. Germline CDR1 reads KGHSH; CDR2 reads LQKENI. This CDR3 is CASSGETSGRAAYNEQFF. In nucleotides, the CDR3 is TGTGCCAGCTCGGGTGAGACTAGCGGGAGGGCCGCCTACAATGAGCAGTTCTTC.

CDR3 coding DNA: TGTGCCAGCAGCGCAGGGCGCTCCTACGAGCAGTACTTC. Protein product: CASSAGRSYEQYF. This chain links TRBV5-4 with TRBJ2-7, with D tentatively TRBD1 (5 bases). Trimming pared 4 bases from V and 0 bases from J, leaving 8 bases between. Germline V gives CDR1 SGHNT, CDR2 YYREEE (reference sequence). This CDR3 has 13 amino acids.

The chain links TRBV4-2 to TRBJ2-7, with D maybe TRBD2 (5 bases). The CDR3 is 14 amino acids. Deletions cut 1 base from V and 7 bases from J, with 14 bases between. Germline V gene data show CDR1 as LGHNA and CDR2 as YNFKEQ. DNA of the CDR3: TGTGCCAGCAGCCAAGGAGGGAGTCTTCGGGAGCAGTACTTC. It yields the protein CASSQGGSLREQYF.

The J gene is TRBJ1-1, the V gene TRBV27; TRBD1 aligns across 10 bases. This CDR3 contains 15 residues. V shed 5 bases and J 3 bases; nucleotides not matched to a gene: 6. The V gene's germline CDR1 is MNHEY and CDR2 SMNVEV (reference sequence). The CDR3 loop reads CASSPRDRGYTEAFF. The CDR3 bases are TGTGCCAGCAGTCCACGGGACAGGGGTTACACTGAAGCTTTCTTT.

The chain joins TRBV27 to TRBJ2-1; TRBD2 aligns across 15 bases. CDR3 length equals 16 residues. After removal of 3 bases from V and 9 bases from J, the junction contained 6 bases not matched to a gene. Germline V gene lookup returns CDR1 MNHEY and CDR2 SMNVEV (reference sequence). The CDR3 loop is CASSLGTSGRFGEQFF. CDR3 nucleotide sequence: TGTGCCAGCAGTTTGGGGACTAGCGGGAGGTTCGGTGAGCAGTTCTTC.

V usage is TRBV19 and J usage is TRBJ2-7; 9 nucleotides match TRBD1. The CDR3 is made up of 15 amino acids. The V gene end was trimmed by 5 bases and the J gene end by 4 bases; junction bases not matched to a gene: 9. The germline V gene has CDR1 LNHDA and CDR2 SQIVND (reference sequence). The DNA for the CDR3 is TGTGCCAGTAGTGCCTCGGGACAGGGTAGTTACGAGCAGTACTTC. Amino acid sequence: CASSASGQGSYEQYF.

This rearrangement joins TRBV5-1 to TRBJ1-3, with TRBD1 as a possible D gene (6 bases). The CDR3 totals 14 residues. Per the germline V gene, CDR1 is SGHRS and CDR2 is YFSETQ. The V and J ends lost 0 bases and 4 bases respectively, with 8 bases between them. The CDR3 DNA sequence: TGCGCCAGCAGCTTGGTAGGGGGAGGAAACACCATATATTTT. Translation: CASSLVGGGNTIYF.

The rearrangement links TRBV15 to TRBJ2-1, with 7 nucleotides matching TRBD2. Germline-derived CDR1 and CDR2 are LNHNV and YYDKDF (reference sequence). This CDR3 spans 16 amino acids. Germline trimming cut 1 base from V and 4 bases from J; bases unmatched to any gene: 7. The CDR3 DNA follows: TGTGCCACCAGCAGAGCGGCTAGCGGAGGATACAATGAGCAGTTCTTC. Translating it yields CATSRAASGGYNEQFF.

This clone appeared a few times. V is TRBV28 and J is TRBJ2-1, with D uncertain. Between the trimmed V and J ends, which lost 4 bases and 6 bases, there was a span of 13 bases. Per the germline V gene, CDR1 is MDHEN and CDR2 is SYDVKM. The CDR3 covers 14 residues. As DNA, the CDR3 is TGTGCCAGCAGTTCCCTTGAGAACCGCAATGAGCAGTTCTTC. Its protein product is CASSSLENRNEQFF.

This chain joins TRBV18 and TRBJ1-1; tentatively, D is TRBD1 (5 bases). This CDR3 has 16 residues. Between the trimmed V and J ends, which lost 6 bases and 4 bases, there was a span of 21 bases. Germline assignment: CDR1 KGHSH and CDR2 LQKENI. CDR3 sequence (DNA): TGTGCCAGCTCCCGACGGGGGGTTGGTCCTTTCACTGAAGCTTTCTTT. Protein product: CASSRRGVGPFTEAFF.

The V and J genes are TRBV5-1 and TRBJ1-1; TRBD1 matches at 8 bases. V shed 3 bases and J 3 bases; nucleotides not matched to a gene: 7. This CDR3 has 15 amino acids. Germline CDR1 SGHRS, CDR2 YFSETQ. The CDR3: CASSSGQGWDTEAFF. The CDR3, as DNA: TGCGCCAGCAGCTCCGGACAGGGTTGGGACACTGAAGCTTTCTTT.

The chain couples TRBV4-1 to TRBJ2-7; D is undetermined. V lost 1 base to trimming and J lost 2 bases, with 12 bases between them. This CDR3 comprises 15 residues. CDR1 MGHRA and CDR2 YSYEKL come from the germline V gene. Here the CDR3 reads CASSQGPATTYEQYF. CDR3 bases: TGCGCCAGCAGCCAAGGGCCGGCCACTACCTACGAGCAGTACTTC.

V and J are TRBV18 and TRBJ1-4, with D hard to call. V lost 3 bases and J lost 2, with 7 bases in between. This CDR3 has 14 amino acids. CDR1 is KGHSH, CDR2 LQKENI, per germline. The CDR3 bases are TGTGCCAGCTCACCTACAGTGACTAATGAAAAACTGTTTTTT. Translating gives CASSPTVTNEKLFF.

The CDR3 DNA is TGTGCCAGCAGGGCCCGGCGGGGCGCCGGTGAAAAACTGTTTTTT. Translated: CASRARRGAGEKLFF. This chain links TRBV27 with TRBJ1-4; D may be TRBD1 (5 bases). The CDR3 sequence is 15 residues long. V was pared by 6 bases and J by 7 bases, with 18 bases between. In germline, CDR1 is MNHEY, CDR2 SMNVEV (reference sequence).

CDR3: CASSPLSAGTTDTQYF. In DNA form, the CDR3 reads TGTGCCAGCTCACCATTATCGGCGGGTACCACAGATACGCAGTATTTT. V and J are TRBV18 and TRBJ2-3; D might be TRBD2 (5 bases). Germline CDR1 KGHSH, CDR2 LQKENI. V lost 2 bases, J lost 2 bases, and 14 bases lay in between. The length of the CDR3 is 16 residues. Full variable domain (rest looked up from reference TRBV18 and TRBJ2-3): NAGVMQNPRHLVRRRGQEARLRCSPMKGHSHVYWYRQLPEEGLKFMVYLQKENIIDESGMPKERFSAEFPKEGPSILRIQQVVRGDSAAYFCASSPLSAGTTDTQYFGPGTRLTVL.

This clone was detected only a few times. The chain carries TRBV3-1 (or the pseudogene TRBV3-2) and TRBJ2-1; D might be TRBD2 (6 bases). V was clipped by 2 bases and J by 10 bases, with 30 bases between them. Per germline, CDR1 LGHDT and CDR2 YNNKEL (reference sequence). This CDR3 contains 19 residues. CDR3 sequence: CASSQLAFSAWGVSGEQFF. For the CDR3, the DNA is TGTGCCAGCAGCCAACTCGCTTTTAGCGCATGGGGGGTCAGCGGGGAGCAGTTCTTC.

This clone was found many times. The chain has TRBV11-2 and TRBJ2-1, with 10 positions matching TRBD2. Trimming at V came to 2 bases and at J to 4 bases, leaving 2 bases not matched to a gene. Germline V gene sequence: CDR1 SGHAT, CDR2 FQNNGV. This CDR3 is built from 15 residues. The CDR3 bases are TGTGCCAGCAGCTTAATAGCGGGAGGTTACAATGAGCAGTTCTTC. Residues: CASSLIAGGYNEQFF.